This is a list of T cell receptor beta chains from one sample in a study of blood T cell repertoires in COVID-19. Method: immunoSEQ multiplex PCR; TCRdb's copy keeps in-frame clones and lacks some. The sample shows about 400,000 clones, about 83% of them seen only once. The sample consisted of PBMCs or T cells enriched from blood (not recorded which). The receptors shown here come from a woman between 45 and 60 years old who had recovered from COVID-19. Each CDR3 is given without its conserved first and last residue. Each record gives: V gene, J gene, CDR3 protein.

V gene: TRBV7-9; J gene: TRBJ1-1; CDR3 protein: ASSSLGNTEAF
V gene: TRBV4-2; J gene: TRBJ2-5; CDR3 protein: ASSQGTGVGETQY
V gene: TRBV28; J gene: TRBJ1-4; CDR3 protein: ASRITGLGNEKLF
V gene: TRBV7-9; J gene: TRBJ2-1; CDR3 protein: ASSPPVGGGLYNEQF
V gene: TRBV19; J gene: TRBJ2-1; CDR3 protein: ASSIGENEQF
V gene: TRBV6-5; J gene: TRBJ1-6; CDR3 protein: ATSTGAGHSPLH
V gene: TRBV28; J gene: TRBJ1-1; CDR3 protein: ASTSGQTNTEAF
V gene: TRBV5-8; J gene: TRBJ1-1; CDR3 protein: ASSLAESTRHTMNTEAF
V gene: TRBV19; J gene: TRBJ1-1; CDR3 protein: ASSIPVQGRLNTEAF
V gene: TRBV6-2/TRBV6-3; J gene: TRBJ1-6; CDR3 protein: ASSYGQSNSPLH
V gene: TRBV7-9; J gene: TRBJ1-4; CDR3 protein: ASSPDRGMGNEKLF
V gene: TRBV28; J gene: TRBJ2-5; CDR3 protein: ASTTLGAHRSMAQY
V gene: TRBV4-1; J gene: TRBJ1-1; CDR3 protein: ASSEEVGNTEAF
V gene: TRBV19; J gene: TRBJ1-5; CDR3 protein: ASGDTRAQPQH
V gene: TRBV7-9; J gene: TRBJ2-7; CDR3 protein: ASSDIYEQY
V gene: TRBV9; J gene: TRBJ1-4; CDR3 protein: ASSTHMGGTYGEKLF
V gene: TRBV4-2; J gene: TRBJ1-4; CDR3 protein: ASSQDGVYNEKLF
V gene: TRBV11-2; J gene: TRBJ2-7; CDR3 protein: ASSLFGRETYEQY
V gene: TRBV5-1; J gene: TRBJ2-5; CDR3 protein: ASSHNNRWYQETQY
V gene: TRBV3-1/TRBV3-2; J gene: TRBJ2-1; CDR3 protein: ASSQDRASGGVNEQF
V gene: TRBV11-3; J gene: TRBJ2-3; CDR3 protein: ASSLQGQSTDTQY
V gene: TRBV27; J gene: TRBJ2-1; CDR3 protein: ASSPDSDMKYNEQF
V gene: TRBV21-1; J gene: TRBJ2-7; CDR3 protein: ASSKEQGSEEQY
V gene: TRBV5-1; J gene: TRBJ2-7; CDR3 protein: ASSRRGQGAYEQY
V gene: TRBV24-1; J gene: TRBJ1-1; CDR3 protein: ATSDRTGAF
V gene: TRBV30; J gene: TRBJ1-2; CDR3 protein: AWSALLYGYT
V gene: TRBV5-4; J gene: TRBJ1-1; CDR3 protein: ASSLLQRNTEAF
V gene: TRBV30; J gene: TRBJ1-6; CDR3 protein: AWSTGIDSPLH
V gene: TRBV3-1/TRBV3-2; J gene: TRBJ2-2; CDR3 protein: ASSHGRRELF
V gene: TRBV12-3/TRBV12-4; J gene: TRBJ1-2; CDR3 protein: ASSRQANYGYT
V gene: TRBV24-1; J gene: TRBJ2-1; CDR3 protein: ATSDLAGQGNEQF
V gene: TRBV5-6; J gene: TRBJ2-1; CDR3 protein: ASSLARLAGAYNEQF
V gene: TRBV2; J gene: TRBJ1-6; CDR3 protein: ASSVRQGLNSPLH
V gene: TRBV20-1; J gene: TRBJ2-5; CDR3 protein: SGLAGETQY
V gene: TRBV4-2; J gene: TRBJ1-2; CDR3 protein: ASSQVTDSSNYGYT
V gene: TRBV27; J gene: TRBJ2-1; CDR3 protein: ASSAGLTNEQF
V gene: TRBV11-2; J gene: TRBJ2-2; CDR3 protein: ASSSSHFGAGELF
V gene: TRBV5-4; J gene: TRBJ1-1; CDR3 protein: ASSFGGGNTEAF
V gene: TRBV30; J gene: TRBJ2-7; CDR3 protein: AWSVLAVTYEQY
V gene: TRBV10-3; J gene: TRBJ1-4; CDR3 protein: AIKGSGEKLF
V gene: TRBV19; J gene: TRBJ2-2; CDR3 protein: ASSIDRGFTGELF
V gene: TRBV6-1; J gene: TRBJ1-5; CDR3 protein: ASSEVPSQQPQH
V gene: TRBV7-2; J gene: TRBJ1-2; CDR3 protein: ASSLSIAYGYT
V gene: TRBV4-2; J gene: TRBJ1-6; CDR3 protein: ASSQDGQHISGPLH
V gene: TRBV19; J gene: TRBJ2-1; CDR3 protein: ASIGTDKSYNEQF
V gene: TRBV27; J gene: TRBJ2-7; CDR3 protein: ASSFGYEQY
V gene: TRBV19; J gene: TRBJ1-5; CDR3 protein: ASSVTPGGGNQPQH
V gene: TRBV30; J gene: TRBJ1-1; CDR3 protein: AWSVIGGTEAF
V gene: TRBV11-3; J gene: TRBJ1-1; CDR3 protein: ASSLGASNTEAF
V gene: TRBV28; J gene: TRBJ2-5; CDR3 protein: ASSLWFSGGQGGQTQY
V gene: TRBV28; J gene: TRBJ1-2; CDR3 protein: ASSNKANYGYT
V gene: TRBV2; J gene: TRBJ2-5; CDR3 protein: ASSEGGISETQY
V gene: TRBV5-5; J gene: TRBJ1-1; CDR3 protein: ASIQNTEAF
V gene: TRBV15; J gene: TRBJ1-6; CDR3 protein: ATSTGGNSPLH
V gene: TRBV5-1; J gene: TRBJ1-2; CDR3 protein: ASTSGSSTTNYGYT
V gene: TRBV19; J gene: TRBJ2-1; CDR3 protein: ASSIDLGGSYNEQF
V gene: TRBV3-1/TRBV3-2; J gene: TRBJ2-1; CDR3 protein: ASSQVDSIKF
V gene: TRBV2; J gene: TRBJ2-5; CDR3 protein: ASRFSTGLETQY